This TCR beta chain was sequenced during a study of blood T cells in healthy people across ages. Germline V gene lookup returns CDR1 SGHDT and CDR2 YYEEEE. Trimming shortened V by 3 bases and J by 0 bases, and 16 bases separated the two germline ends. The CDR3 covers 18 residues. A sample-barcoded 5' primer and a J-beta primer mix were used in a second PCR of about 7 to 11 cycles. Each TCR beta cDNA got a 12-nucleotide random molecular identifier. TCRdb reprocessed the 5' RACE reads with MiXCR, giving one entry per CDR3 protein. The sample lists hundreds of thousands of distinct CDR3 sequences, about a third seen once, with approximately 15% in the top ten. Each sample yielded at least 5.5 micrograms of PBMC total RNA.

What was sequenced was blood. This chain connects TRBV5-6 to TRBJ1-6, with a possible D match to TRBD1 (5 bases). The source is a woman older than 75 in good health. The CDR3 is CASSSQGEPTSYNSPLHF. The CDR3 region has the DNA TGTGCCAGCAGCTCCCAGGGCGAACCAACCTCCTATAATTCACCCCTCCACTTT.